This T cell receptor (beta chain) was sequenced during a study of blood T cell repertoires in COVID-19. At the level of the study: Specimens from acute and convalescent COVID-19 originated in the United States, Italy and Spain. PBMCs, B-cell-depleted T cells, or T cells were the source of the cDNA or gDNA that made up the material.

V was clipped by 4 bases and J by 5 bases, with 8 bases between them. Looked up from germline, CDR1 is LNHDA and CDR2 is SQIVND (reference sequence). The CDR3 contains 12 residues. Authors' methods: Amplification of reference gene primers was used by the study to estimate nucleated cell counts. Clones were sequenced by immunoSEQ multiplex PCR, and TCRdb holds only the in-frame ones, with some missing. Clone size and the V and J calls come from that table; the DNA yielded D and trimming. The sample has 200,000 to 250,000 clones, 82% seen once. Sequencing used PBMCs or T cells enriched from blood (not recorded which). The TCR sequence derives from a woman between 55 and 75 years old who had recovered from COVID-19. This chain links TRBV19 with TRBJ1-2; D unresolved. This CDR3 is CASSTQRYGYTF. CDR3 in DNA: TGTGCCAGTAGTACACAGAGATATGGCTACACCTTC.